The 32 T cell receptor beta chains below all came from one sample that was sequenced in a study of CD8 T cells in Susac syndrome. Random hexamers primed reverse transcription of about 0.5 to 1 ug RNA. TCRdb recomputed calls from the immunoSEQ multiplex PCR reads with MiXCR, one row per CDR3 protein. Here the sample spans over 140,000 distinct CDR3 sequences, roughly 94% being singletons. The specimen was CD4+ T cells from PBMCs. The receptors come from a human donor with Susac syndrome.

The chain recombines TRBV2 with TRBJ2-5; D call uncertain. This CDR3 spans 14 amino acids. V shed 8 bases and J shed 5 bases, with 18 bases lying between them. Germline V gene sequence: CDR1 SNHLY, CDR2 FYNNEI. The CDR3 spells CASGHPERGETQYF. The CDR3 DNA is TGTGCCAGCGGCCACCCCGAGCGTGGGGAGACCCAGTACTTC. The full variable domain, completed using reference TRBV2 and TRBJ2-5, is EPEVTQTPSHQVTQMGQEVILRCVPISNHLYFYWYRQILGQKVEFLVSFYNNEISEKSEIFDDQFSVERPDGSNFTLKIRSTKLEDSAMYFCASGHPERGETQYFGPGTRLLVL.

The gene calls are TRBV12-3 or TRBV12-4 and TRBJ2-4; D may be TRBD2 (5 bases). Trimming removed 2 bases at V and 2 bases at J, with 10 bases between. The CDR3 is made up of 15 amino acids. CDR3 region: CASSLYEGTKNIQYF. The CDR3 region has the DNA TGTGCCAGCAGTTTATATGAGGGAACCAAAAACATTCAGTACTTC.

The chain has TRBV30 and TRBJ2-2, with D possibly TRBD1 on 6 matching bases. Trimming pared 1 base from V and 5 bases from J, leaving 8 bases between. The CDR3 has 13 amino acids. Germline V lookup: CDR1 GTSNPN, CDR2 SVGIG (reference sequence). The DNA for the CDR3 is TGTGCCTGGAGTGCTCAGGGGACCGGGGAGCTGTTTTTT. Its protein is CAWSAQGTGELFF.

The CDR3 is CASSLAGYSYEQYF. The CDR3 nucleotides are TGTGCCAGCAGCTTAGCGGGGTACTCCTACGAGCAGTACTTC. The chain carries TRBV7-8 and TRBJ2-7; unclear D gene. The CDR3 totals 14 residues. Trimming shortened V by 0 bases and J by 0 bases, and 6 bases separated the two germline ends. Germline V lookup: CDR1 SGHVS, CDR2 FQNEAQ.

This sequence joins TRBV10-3 and TRBJ1-1, with no clear D. The CDR3 sequence is 11 residues long. Per germline, CDR1 ENHRY and CDR2 SYGVKD. The germline V and J ends were trimmed by 11 bases and 12 bases, with 19 bases remaining between them. The CDR3: CASRTAGETFF. Here the CDR3 DNA reads TGTGCCTCCCGCACCGCAGGTGAGACTTTCTTT.

The rearrangement uses TRBV20-1 and TRBJ1-2, with D unclear. The CDR3 runs to 14 residues. The germline V gene encodes CDR1 DFQATT and CDR2 SNEGSKA (reference sequence). V was trimmed by 2 bases and J by 8 bases, leaving 18 bases between them. CDR3: CSARRAVALGGYTF. CDR3 sequence (DNA): TGCAGTGCTAGACGGGCAGTGGCGCTCGGAGGCTACACCTTC.

This chain connects TRBV30 to TRBJ1-5; weak D call: TRBD1 (5 bases). Looked up from germline, CDR1 is GTSNPN and CDR2 is SVGIG (reference sequence). The CDR3 sequence is 13 residues long. The V end was cut by 1 base, the J end by 6 bases, with 10 bases between. The CDR3, as DNA: TGTGCCTGGAGTGGTAGGGACGGTCAGCCCCAGCATTTT. Translation gives CAWSGRDGQPQHF.

The genes are TRBV6-5 and TRBJ1-2; 7 bases are shared with TRBD1. Trimming removed 7 bases from V and 7 bases from J; junction bases left unmatched: 12. CDR3 size: 14 residues. Per germline, CDR1 MNHEY and CDR2 SVGAGI. CDR3: CASNTAKGAAGYTF. As DNA, the CDR3 is TGTGCCAGCAATACCGCGAAGGGGGCCGCTGGCTACACCTTC.

The J gene is TRBJ2-2, the V gene TRBV7-9; D gene unclear. V was pared by 7 bases and J by 5 bases, with 17 bases between. Germline CDR1 SEHNR, CDR2 FQNEAQ (reference sequence). The CDR3 length is 15 residues. CDR3 in DNA: TGTGCCAGCATCATGGGCCCTCACACGACCGGGGAGCTGTTTTTT. Its protein product is CASIMGPHTTGELFF.

About this clonotype: One end of the junction varies from germline; a read error may be responsible. The chain recombines TRBV5-6 with TRBJ2-7; D is undetermined. This CDR3 contains 14 residues. Looked up from germline, CDR1 is SGHDT and CDR2 is YYEEEE. In DNA, the CDR3 is TGTGCCAGCAGCCCTGTCCTAATCTCCGACGAGCAGTACTTC. Protein: CASSPVLISDEQYF.

The chain combines TRBV12-3 or TRBV12-4 with TRBJ1-1, with a weak D call TRBD1 (6 bases). The length of the CDR3 is 15 residues. V gave up 7 bases and J gave up 5 bases, with 20 bases separating them. The CDR3 sequence is CASTPVQGSGTEAFF. CDR3 coding DNA: TGTGCCAGCACCCCCGTCCAGGGGAGCGGAACTGAAGCTTTCTTT.

This chain joins TRBV20-1 and TRBJ1-2; TRBD1 might be the D (5 bases). CDR1 and CDR2 from the germline V gene are DFQATT and SNEGSKA (reference sequence). Trimming took 6 bases from V and 6 from J, leaving 17 bases between them. The CDR3 has 13 residues. The CDR3 spells CSASGGGRHGYTF. CDR3 nucleotides: TGCAGTGCCAGTGGGGGGGGGAGGCATGGCTACACCTTC.

CDR3 nucleotide sequence: TGTGCCAGCTCCCGGCAGGGGGGGGCCCAAAACATTCAGTACTTC. Protein: CASSRQGGAQNIQYF. The J gene is TRBJ2-4, the V gene TRBV18; D is possibly TRBD1 or TRBD2 (7 bases each). Trimming stripped 6 bases from V and 5 bases from J, with 17 bases between. The CDR3 runs 15 residues. The germline V gene has CDR1 KGHSH and CDR2 LQKENI.

This clonotype was observed once. CDR3 in amino acids: CASSHDRRATEAFF. CDR3 DNA: TGTGCCAGCAGTCACGATCGCAGGGCTACTGAAGCTTTCTTT. The chain combines TRBV5-4 with TRBJ1-1, with D perhaps matching TRBD1 (5 bases). In germline, CDR1 is SGHNT, CDR2 YYREEE (reference sequence). V was trimmed by 5 bases and J by 5 bases, leaving 16 bases between them. The CDR3 is 14 amino acids.

The chain combines TRBV7-2 with TRBJ2-2; D ambiguous. Trimming took 5 bases from V and 0 from J, leaving 7 bases between them. The CDR3 is 14 amino acids. Per germline, CDR1 SGHTA and CDR2 FQGNSA. The CDR3 DNA follows: TGTGCCAGCAGCGCCACATCGAACACCGGGGAGCTGTTTTTT. Translated: CASSATSNTGELFF. The full variable domain, rest sourced from reference TRBV7-2 and TRBJ2-2, is GAGVSQSPSNKVTEKGKDVELRCDPISGHTALYWYRQSLGQGLEFLIYFQGNSAPDKSGLPSDRFSAERTGGSVSTLTIQRTQQEDSAVYLCASSATSNTGELFFGEGSRLTVL.

This chain's CDR3 is CASRRLGRREQFF. CDR3 nucleotides: TGTGCCAGCAGACGGCTAGGGCGGCGTGAGCAGTTCTTC. The chain joins TRBV2 to TRBJ2-1; no reliable D call. The CDR3 spans 13 residues. The V end was cut by 6 bases, the J end by 9 bases, with 15 bases between. The germline V gene encodes CDR1 SNHLY and CDR2 FYNNEI.

The CDR3 protein is CASRYRLAGGTDTQYF. CDR3 nucleotide sequence: TGTGCCAGCAGGTACAGACTAGCGGGGGGCACAGATACGCAGTATTTT. This chain joins TRBV27 and TRBJ2-3; 12 bases are shared with TRBD2. Trimming at V came to 6 bases and at J to 1 base, leaving 5 bases not matched to a gene. Germline loops: CDR1 MNHEY, CDR2 SMNVEV (reference sequence). The CDR3 is made up of 16 amino acids.

The rearrangement joins TRBV25-1 to TRBJ2-5; 8 bases are shared with TRBD2. Unmatched junction bases numbered 4, after V lost 3 bases and J lost 4 bases. Germline loops: CDR1 MGHDK, CDR2 SYGVNS. The CDR3 has 14 residues. The CDR3 region is CASSDREGRETQYF. The CDR3, as DNA: TGTGCCAGCAGTGATCGGGAGGGCCGAGAGACCCAGTACTTC.

J is TRBJ1-5 and V is TRBV20-1; possibly TRBD1 for D (5 bases). Germline V lookup: CDR1 DFQATT, CDR2 SNEGSKA (reference sequence). This CDR3 has 13 residues. V was cut by 6 bases and J by 2 bases, with 11 bases left in between. The CDR3 coding sequence is TGCAGTGCCCCCGGGGACGGCAATCAGCCCCAGCATTTT. Translating it yields CSAPGDGNQPQHF.

This clonotype has only one observation. The rearrangement joins TRBV30 to TRBJ2-7; D gene unclear. The CDR3 length is 14 residues. CDR1 and CDR2 from the germline V gene are GTSNPN and SVGIG (reference sequence). V shed 4 bases and J shed 2 bases, with 15 bases lying between them. The CDR3 here is CAWMLPRIPYEQYF. The DNA of the CDR3 is TGTGCCTGGATGCTGCCCCGGATCCCCTACGAGCAGTACTTC.

The rearrangement links TRBV18 to TRBJ2-5; the match to TRBD1 covers 7 bases. J lost 9 bases, V lost 5 bases, and 6 bases had no gene match. The CDR3 has 12 residues. Germline V gives CDR1 KGHSH, CDR2 LQKENI. Here the CDR3 DNA reads TGTGCCAGCTCAACGGACAGGTCGGCCCAGTACTTC. Its translation: CASSTDRSAQYF.

This clonotype occurred a few times. J is TRBJ1-1 and V is TRBV6-1, with D hard to call. The germline V gene has CDR1 MNHNS and CDR2 SASEGT. The V gene lost 8 bases and the J gene lost 0 bases, with 10 bases spanning the gap. The CDR3 sequence is 13 residues long. DNA of the CDR3: TGTGCCAGCGGAGGCAGTATGAACACTGAAGCTTTCTTT. As protein: CASGGSMNTEAFF.

V is TRBV5-1 and J is TRBJ2-6, with D perhaps matching TRBD1 (5 bases). This CDR3 region has 19 residues. CDR1 SGHRS and CDR2 YFSETQ come from the germline V gene. V was cut by 3 bases and J by 3 bases, with 22 bases left in between. The CDR3 DNA sequence: TGCGCCAGCAGCTCACACTCCAGGGAACTCCCACTTGGGGCCAACGTCCTGACTTTC. The encoded protein is CASSSHSRELPLGANVLTF.

The J gene is TRBJ1-1, the V gene TRBV10-3; weak D call: TRBD1 (6 bases). Germline CDR1 and CDR2: ENHRY and SYGVKD. Trimming took 5 bases from V and 6 from J, leaving 16 bases between them. The CDR3 runs to 14 residues. For the CDR3, the DNA is TGTGCCATCAGTAAAGGACAGACTGGCGCTGAAGCTTTCTTT. It translates to CAISKGQTGAEAFF.

V is TRBV12-3 or TRBV12-4 and J is TRBJ2-2, with D unclear. Trimming pared 6 bases from V and 6 bases from J, leaving 5 bases between. The CDR3 consists of 11 residues. The CDR3 spells CASRRAGELFF. DNA for the CDR3: TGTGCCAGCAGACGAGCCGGGGAGCTGTTTTTT.

This clonotype was found once. The chain links TRBV3-1 to TRBJ2-5; the D gene could be TRBD1 or TRBD2 (5 bases each). This CDR3 has 17 amino acids. The V end lost 3 bases, the J end lost 0 bases, and 17 bases lay between the germline ends. Germline CDR1 reads LGHDT; CDR2 reads YNNKEL (reference sequence). CDR3 bases: TGTGCCAGCAGCCATTATCCGGGACGGATGTACCAAGAGACCCAGTACTTC. This sequence encodes CASSHYPGRMYQETQYF.

This chain connects TRBV30 to TRBJ1-2; D is perhaps TRBD1 (6 bases). CDR1 GTSNPN and CDR2 SVGIG come from the germline V gene (reference sequence). This CDR3 is built from 16 residues. Trimming removed 1 base at V and 2 bases at J, with 17 bases between. CDR3 protein: CAWSGARGNKNYGYTF. CDR3 nucleotide sequence: TGTGCCTGGAGTGGGGCCAGGGGAAACAAGAACTATGGCTACACCTTC.

In its sample, this clonotype was seen once. This rearrangement joins TRBV20-1 to TRBJ2-5, with a weak D call TRBD2 (6 bases). V was clipped by 3 bases and J by 0 bases, with 11 bases between them. CDR1 is DFQATT, CDR2 SNEGSKA, per germline (reference sequence). The CDR3 extends over 14 amino acids. CDR3 loop: CSARGAGYQETQYF. The CDR3 DNA follows: TGCAGTGCTAGGGGAGCGGGCTACCAAGAGACCCAGTACTTC.

The chain links TRBV6-1 to TRBJ2-6; a weak D match, TRBD2 (5 bases). The CDR3 is made up of 18 amino acids. CDR1 is MNHNS, CDR2 SASEGT, per germline. V was clipped by 5 bases and J by 0 bases, with 17 bases between them. The CDR3 spells CASSTSWTASSGANVLTF. The CDR3 nucleotides are TGTGCCAGCAGTACCTCCTGGACTGCTAGCTCTGGGGCCAACGTCCTGACTTTC.

This chain connects TRBV2 to TRBJ2-5, with 8 bases that match TRBD2. V trimming: 7 bases; J trimming: 2 bases; junction bases outside the gene matches: 9. Germline CDR1 is SNHLY and CDR2 is FYNNEI. This CDR3 has 15 amino acids. The CDR3 region is CASTRASGLQETQYF. Here the CDR3 DNA reads TGTGCCAGCACCCGAGCTAGCGGGCTTCAAGAGACCCAGTACTTC.

This CDR3 is CASSPWTVYGYTF. CDR3 DNA: TGTGCCAGCTCACCTTGGACAGTCTATGGCTACACCTTC. The chain is built from TRBV18 and TRBJ1-2, with a possible D match to TRBD1 (6 bases). The CDR3 spans 13 residues. Trimming removed 3 bases at V and 4 bases at J, with 9 bases between. Germline values: CDR1 KGHSH, CDR2 LQKENI.

The rearrangement uses TRBV19 and TRBJ1-6; D is undetermined. The CDR3 is 13 amino acids. From germline, CDR1 is LNHDA and CDR2 SQIVND (reference sequence). V shed 8 bases and J shed 6 bases, with 11 bases lying between them. The CDR3 DNA reads TGTGCCAGTGAATCGCGGACTAATTCACCCCTCCACTTT. This translates into CASESRTNSPLHF.